This paragraph reports one T cell receptor beta chain. The antigen this receptor binds is unknown. Base qualities are missing; no much larger clone stands one base away. The entry originates in a study of cytomegalovirus exposure and HLA in healthy donors (TCRdb year 2017). As for the study more broadly: In an earlier analysis of under 600 of the donors, 250 to 350 Gb of sequence data and some 100 million unique TCR beta sequences from roughly 180 million T cells were reported. The study combined high-throughput TCR immunosequencing, statistical association of individual TCRs with disease status, and machine learning to predict cytomegalovirus infection status. In a later analysis, previously published TCR beta repertoires from 666 donors were re-analyzed and high-resolution HLA genotyping was added so that TCR occurrence patterns could be studied. Donor age, sex, ethnicity and CMV serostatus were collected together with the repertoire data. Besides the first cohort of under 700 subjects, a separate validation cohort made up of roughly 130 different subjects was used. Among around 400 genotyped donors of the cohort, an average of approximately 240,000 unique TCR beta nucleotide sequences was sequenced per donor, of which about 19% were non-productive. The genetic ancestry cluster associated with self-reported Caucasian donors included over 80% of the 398 genotyped donors. HLA typing covered class I and class II loci at four-digit resolution. Every repertoire in the discovery cohort had been generated on one and the same sequencing platform. In an earlier analysis of about 590 of the donors, high-throughput TCR beta sequencing was used to judge whether each TCR beta V gene segment behaved as functional or pseudogenic. Four or five DR-DQ haplotypes were handled as single units for association and clustering because linkage in the cohort was strong. The T cell repertoires of about 700 subjects were profiled by immunosequencing and related to cytomegalovirus serostatus. A later genetic analysis used genome-wide SNP genotypes for about three fifths of the roughly 700 donors, treating that subset as a discovery cohort. Typing coverage differed by locus: A, B, C, DRB1 and DQB1 were typed in roughly 620-630 donors, DQA1 in 500 to 550, DPA1 in some 600, and DPB1 in around 490. The later analysis used no new phenotypic data to find candidate immune exposures, relying instead on TCR beta sequences and their occurrence across donors. An early release covering 550 to 700 HLA-typed donors comprised about 300 gigabases of sequencing data and approximately 80 million unique TCR sequences. The aim of the study was to test whether cataloging public T cell receptors could identify signatures of past pathogen exposure.

The cohort consisted of 600 to 750 healthy bone marrow donors. All cohort members were sampled while nominally healthy, although unrecorded immune exposures were likely present. The donor tested CMV seropositive and was one of the 289 seropositive cohort members. Each donor provided a peripheral blood sample, and peripheral blood mononuclear cells were used for TCR beta sequencing. The Qiagen DNeasy Blood Extraction Kit was used to extract genomic DNA from the blood cell samples. The CDR3, from cysteine to phenylalanine, totals 13 residues. The kept DNA is CDR3 alone, 39 bases in frame from the first base. The germline V gene (reference sequence) provides CDR1 LNHDA and CDR2 SQIVND. V and J lose 6 bases and 8 bases, and a span of 16 bases separates them. The library was made by the immunoSEQ multiplex PCR assay. For the multiplex PCR, a mixture combining 60 forward primers for TCR Vbeta segments and 13 reverse primers for TCR Jbeta segments was used. A multiplex PCR assay on genomic DNA amplified the CDR3 region of rearranged TCR beta genes. The amplified TCR beta libraries were sequenced on the Illumina HiSeq System as 87-base-pair reads. Under the source paper's analysis protocol: A later analysis tallied 75 million to 95 million unique TCR beta chains across the 666 repertoires, and some 10 million of those chains were shared by two or more donors. A nearest-neighbor algorithm error-corrected the raw reads and collapsed the reads into unique sequences, merging closely related sequences to remove PCR and sequencing errors. V, D and J gene segments were assigned by aligning CDR3 sequences to IMGT reference sequences. Each retained sequence needed at least a six-nucleotide match to both a V gene segment and a J gene segment. Rearrangements were classified as productive when the CDR3 lacked stop codons and remained in frame with V and J, and all other rearrangements were classified as non-productive. CDR3 was defined by IMGT convention, running from the second conserved V-encoded cysteine to the conserved J-encoded phenylalanine. In an earlier analysis of approximately 590 of the donors, sequences lacking an unambiguous match to a single V gene segment were excluded. An earlier analysis of under 750 of the donors called V segments functional above 56.7% productive rearrangements and segregating when the between-donor standard deviation exceeded 5%. A statistical classification framework was developed to diagnose cytomegalovirus status using the catalog of TCR beta chain sequences. A later analysis assigned V and J genes by comparing TCR nucleotide sequences with IMGT/GENE-DB human TR gene sequences. Using the TCRdist pipeline, a later analysis assigned CDR3 sequences along with most-parsimonious VDJ recombination scenarios. In a later analysis, every TCR beta chain was defined by the combination of its CDR3 amino acid sequence and its V-gene family, and reads without a unique V-gene family were dropped. A later analysis removed 592 highly shared, low-generation-probability nucleotide sequences to deal with suspected cross-contamination and a sequencing artifact. In a later analysis, a clonal expansion index was calculated for each public chain from normalized within-repertoire ranks of inferred template counts. A later analysis computed generation probabilities with a VDJ recombination model fitted to out-of-frame rearrangements, and checked the results against IGoR. In a later analysis, hypergeometric tests were used to score TCR-TCR, TCR-HLA and TCR-CMV co-occurrence, with a repertoire-size bias correction applied to TCR pairs. False discovery rates were estimated in a later analysis by permuting HLA or CMV assignments 20 times. A later analysis grouped co-occurring TCRs with DBSCAN, adding TCRdist sequence similarity when clustering within HLA-allele-positive subsets. Co-occurrence clustering excluded repertoires with fewer than 30,000 or more than 120,000 public chains, plus five with anomalous nucleotide sharing. TCRdb holds this immuneACCESS table with in-frame rearrangements only. Some clones are missing; in checked studies, unresolved V genes explain under half, and the rest has no known cause. From that table come the V and J calls and clone size; the DNA was used to work out D and trimming. For this sample the table gives roughly 160,000 clones, of which around 80% were detected only once. 1% of the sample is held by the ten biggest clonotypes.

Points the paper makes about the study in general: In an earlier analysis of about 600 of the donors, most TCR beta V segments appeared in productive rearrangements about 87% or about 30% of the time, broadly matching IMGT annotations. When HLA alleles, especially DR and DQ, strongly co-occurred, attributing TCR associations to individual alleles was difficult. In both the original and validation cohorts, the classifier was reported to diagnose cytomegalovirus status with high specificity and sensitivity. In a later genetic analysis, fewer N-insertions in productive TCRs were reported among donors in an Asian-associated ancestry cluster than the roughly 710-donor mean. The study listed around 160 TCR beta chains as associated with cytomegalovirus. V-gene and J-gene trimming of TCR beta chains was associated with a missense DCLRE1C variant in a later genetic analysis, and the association was replicated in an independent cohort. Correlated functional status among segregating V segments might be attributable to linkage disequilibrium, but an unknown experimental factor could not be ruled out. Sequencing depth was assumed to be roughly uniform across donors in the presence/absence analyses, though that assumption may not hold. The cohort was sequenced for TCR beta chains only, and without alpha or paired-chain data the features that could be detected were limited. A later analysis reported that several top co-occurrence clusters appeared linked to parvovirus B19, influenza, CMV and Epstein-Barr virus. Most TCR sequences were observed very rarely across donors, whereas some public TCRs were present in many individuals. In vitro tests confirmed that a few of the cytomegalovirus-associated TCR beta chains recognize cytomegalovirus antigens. A cluster of highly shared sequence variants was judged likely to represent a technical artifact of the sequencing pipeline. Because HLA typing was missing for some donors at each locus, association tests included only the typed subset. A later analysis found that most CMV-associated TCR beta chains appeared HLA-restricted, with HLA associations seemingly driven largely by CMV exposure. Because counts were too low, seventeen rarely observed V segments, including chromosome 9 orphons, were left out of the earlier analysis of some 600 of the donors. A further reported finding was that TCR beta sequences accurately predicted the HLA-A and HLA-B alleles for most subjects in the first cohort. In a later analysis, HLA-associated TCR beta chains showed more clonal expansion and lower generation probabilities than non-associated chains that were equally common. The only immune exposure information available for the cohort was CMV serostatus. Specific HLA alleles were associated with roughly 16,000 TCR beta sequences at a false discovery rate of 0.05 in a later analysis. In a later analysis, the rate of TCR association differed among HLA loci, with DRB1 alleles having the most associated TCRs and HLA-C alleles having the fewest. The authors suggested that the approach could potentially be generalized to other disease states and immunological phenotypes. Because the 87-base-pair reads could not distinguish some IMGT-functional V segments, including TRBV6-2 and TRBV6-3, those segments were excluded.

This receptor was taken from a woman aged 45-65 years in good health and CMV-seropositive. The V and J segments used are TRBV19 and TRBJ1-2; 6 matching bases give a weak D call of TRBD1. Sequenced material: PBMCs. The CDR3 protein: CASSDTGSWGYTF. The nucleotide sequence reads TGTGCCAGTAGCGATACAGGGTCTTGGGGCTACACCTTC.